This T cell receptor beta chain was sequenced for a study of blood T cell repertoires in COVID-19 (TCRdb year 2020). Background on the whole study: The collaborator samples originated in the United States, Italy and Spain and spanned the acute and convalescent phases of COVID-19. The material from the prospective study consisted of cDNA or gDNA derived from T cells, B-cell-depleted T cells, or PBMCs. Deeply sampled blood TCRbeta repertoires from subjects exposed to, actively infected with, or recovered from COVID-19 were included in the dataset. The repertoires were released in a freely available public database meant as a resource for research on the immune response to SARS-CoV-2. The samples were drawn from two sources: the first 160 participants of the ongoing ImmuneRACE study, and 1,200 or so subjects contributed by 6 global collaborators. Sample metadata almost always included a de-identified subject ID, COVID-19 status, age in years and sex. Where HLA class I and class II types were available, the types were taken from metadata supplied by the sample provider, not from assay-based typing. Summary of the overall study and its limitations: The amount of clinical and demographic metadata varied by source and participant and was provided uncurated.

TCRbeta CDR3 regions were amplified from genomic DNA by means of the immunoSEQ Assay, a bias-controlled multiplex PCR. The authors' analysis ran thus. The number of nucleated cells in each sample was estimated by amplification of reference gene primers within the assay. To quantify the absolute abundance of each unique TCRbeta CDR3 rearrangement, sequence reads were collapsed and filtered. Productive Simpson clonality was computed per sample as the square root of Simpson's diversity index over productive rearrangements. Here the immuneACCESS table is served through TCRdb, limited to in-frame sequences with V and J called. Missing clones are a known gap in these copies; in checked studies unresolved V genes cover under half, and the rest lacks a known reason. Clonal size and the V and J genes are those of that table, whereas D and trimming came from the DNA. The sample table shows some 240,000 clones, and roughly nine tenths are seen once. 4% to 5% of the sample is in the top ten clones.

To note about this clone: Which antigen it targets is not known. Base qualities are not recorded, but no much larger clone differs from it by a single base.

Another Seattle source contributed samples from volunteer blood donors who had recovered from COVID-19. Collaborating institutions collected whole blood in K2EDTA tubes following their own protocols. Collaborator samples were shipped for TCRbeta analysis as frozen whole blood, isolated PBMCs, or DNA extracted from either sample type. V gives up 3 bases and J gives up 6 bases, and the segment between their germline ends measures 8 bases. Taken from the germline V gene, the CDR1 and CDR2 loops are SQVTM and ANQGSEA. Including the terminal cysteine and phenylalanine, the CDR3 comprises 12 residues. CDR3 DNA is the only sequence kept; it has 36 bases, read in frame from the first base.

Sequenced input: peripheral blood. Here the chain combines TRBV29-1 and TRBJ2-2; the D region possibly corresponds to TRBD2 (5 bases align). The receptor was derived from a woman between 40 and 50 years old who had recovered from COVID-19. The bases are TGCAGCGTTGACGAGGGATCCGGGGAGCTGTTTTTT. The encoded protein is CSVDEGSGELFF.